Listed below are T cell receptor beta chains from one sample, sequenced in a study of OX40 agonist ivuxolimab in advanced cancers. Some clones are missing from TCRdb's copy, which holds only in-frame ones; the method was immunoSEQ multiplex PCR. Here the sample spans more than 100,000 clones, 90% being singletons. Here the sequenced sample was CD4+ or CD8+ T cells sorted from blood, taken in a trial of the OX40 agonist ivuxolimab. The receptors were gathered from an adult with an advanced solid tumor such as melanoma, head and neck, liver or kidney cancer. Each CDR3 is given with its conserved first and last residue. A D gene is named only where the DNA matches it firmly. Clone size, where shown, is once, few, many, or a class for clones that have expanded.

d_gene: NA; v_gene: TRBV5-1; abundance: NA; j_gene: TRBJ1-3; CDR3aa: CASSGSGLSGNTIYF; CDR3nt: TGCGCCAGCAGCGGTTCCGGCCTATCTGGAAACACCATATATTTT
d_gene: NA; v_gene: TRBV11-1; abundance: NA; j_gene: TRBJ2-7; CDR3aa: CASSDHTSLEQYF; CDR3nt: TGTGCCAGCAGCGACCATACTAGCCTCGAGCAGTACTTC
d_gene: NA; v_gene: TRBV6-1; abundance: NA; j_gene: TRBJ2-3; CDR3aa: CASSGQVSSPTDTQYF; CDR3nt: TGTGCCAGCAGTGGACAGGTCTCTAGCCCCACAGATACGCAGTATTTT
d_gene: TRBD1; v_gene: TRBV6-5; abundance: NA; j_gene: TRBJ1-5; CDR3aa: CASSYWTGEECQPQHF; CDR3nt: TGTGCCAGCAGTTACTGGACAGGGGAAGAGTGTCAGCCCCAGCATTTT
d_gene: TRBD1; v_gene: TRBV10-3; abundance: once; j_gene: TRBJ2-1; CDR3aa: CAISEPGQNYNEQFF; CDR3nt: TGTGCCATCAGTGAACCGGGACAGAACTACAATGAGCAGTTCTTC
d_gene: NA; v_gene: TRBV7-2; abundance: NA; j_gene: TRBJ1-5; CDR3aa: CASSLLESNQPQHF; CDR3nt: TGTGCCAGCAGCCTTCTCGAGAGCAATCAGCCCCAGCATTTT
d_gene: NA; v_gene: TRBV9; abundance: NA; j_gene: TRBJ1-1; CDR3aa: CASSVIDSGFMNTEAFF; CDR3nt: TGTGCCAGCAGCGTAATTGATTCGGGGTTCATGAACACTGAAGCTTTCTTT
d_gene: NA; v_gene: TRBV5-1; abundance: NA; j_gene: TRBJ2-1; CDR3aa: CASSLLINDPYNEQFF; CDR3nt: TGCGCCAGCAGCCTGCTGATAAATGATCCCTACAATGAGCAGTTCTTC
d_gene: NA; v_gene: TRBV5-4; abundance: NA; j_gene: TRBJ1-1; CDR3aa: CASSFRPKVAEAFF; CDR3nt: TGTGCCAGCAGCTTCCGACCGAAGGTGGCTGAAGCTTTCTTT
d_gene: NA; v_gene: TRBV5-1; abundance: NA; j_gene: TRBJ2-5; CDR3aa: CASSPGTSKETQYF; CDR3nt: TGCGCCAGCAGCCCTGGGACAAGTAAAGAGACCCAGTACTTC
d_gene: NA; v_gene: TRBV5-5; abundance: NA; j_gene: TRBJ1-5; CDR3aa: CASSLGEFSNQPQHF; CDR3nt: TGTGCCAGCAGCTTGGGCGAGTTTAGCAATCAGCCCCAGCATTTT
d_gene: NA; v_gene: TRBV7-2; abundance: NA; j_gene: TRBJ2-4; CDR3aa: CASSLGFENIQYF; CDR3nt: TGTGCCAGCAGCTTAGGTTTCGAAAACATTCAGTACTTC
d_gene: TRBD1; v_gene: TRBV5-1; abundance: once; j_gene: TRBJ2-7; CDR3aa: CASSRGQGLGNYEQYF; CDR3nt: TGCGCCAGCAGCCGGGGACAGGGTCTTGGAAACTACGAGCAGTACTTC
d_gene: TRBD1; v_gene: TRBV7-9; abundance: NA; j_gene: TRBJ1-2; CDR3aa: CASSLDDRGYGYTF; CDR3nt: TGTGCCAGCAGCTTAGATGACAGGGGATATGGCTACACCTTC
d_gene: NA; v_gene: TRBV6-4; abundance: few; j_gene: TRBJ1-1; CDR3aa: CASSPRLNTEAFF; CDR3nt: TGTGCCAGCAGCCCGAGGCTGAACACTGAAGCTTTCTTT
d_gene: NA; v_gene: TRBV6-1; abundance: NA; j_gene: TRBJ1-3; CDR3aa: CASSPGQSGNTIYF; CDR3nt: TGTGCCAGCAGCCCGGGACAATCTGGAAACACCATATATTTT
d_gene: NA; v_gene: TRBV9; abundance: NA; j_gene: TRBJ2-2; CDR3aa: CASSVVLLGELFF; CDR3nt: TGTGCCAGCAGCGTAGTTCTATTAGGGGAGCTGTTTTTT
d_gene: NA; v_gene: TRBV7-9; abundance: NA; j_gene: TRBJ2-7; CDR3aa: CASSSRSRSYEQYF; CDR3nt: TGTGCCAGCAGCTCTAGATCTCGGTCCTACGAGCAGTACTTC
d_gene: NA; v_gene: TRBV4-1; abundance: NA; j_gene: TRBJ1-5; CDR3aa: CASSLGKDGSYSNQPQHF; CDR3nt: TGCGCCAGCAGCCTCGGAAAGGACGGTTCCTATAGCAATCAGCCCCAGCATTTT
d_gene: TRBD1; v_gene: TRBV6-1; abundance: once; j_gene: TRBJ2-1; CDR3aa: CASSDIGQVTSYNEQFF; CDR3nt: TGTGCCAGCAGTGACATTGGACAGGTTACCTCCTACAATGAGCAGTTCTTC
d_gene: NA; v_gene: TRBV20-1; abundance: NA; j_gene: TRBJ2-7; CDR3aa: CSGVTHEQYF; CDR3nt: TGCAGTGGCGTTACTCACGAGCAGTACTTC
d_gene: TRBD1; v_gene: TRBV5-1; abundance: NA; j_gene: TRBJ2-7; CDR3aa: CASSPYYRQGITYEQYF; CDR3nt: TGCGCCAGCAGCCCCTACTATCGACAGGGCATTACCTACGAGCAGTACTTC
d_gene: NA; v_gene: TRBV14; abundance: NA; j_gene: TRBJ2-3; CDR3aa: CTSSQGAAVTQYF; CDR3nt: TGTACCAGCAGCCAAGGTGCGGCAGTTACGCAGTATTTT
d_gene: NA; v_gene: TRBV18; abundance: NA; j_gene: TRBJ1-1; CDR3aa: CASFRGDTEAFF; CDR3nt: TGTGCCAGCTTTAGGGGGGACACTGAAGCTTTCTTT
d_gene: NA; v_gene: TRBV28; abundance: NA; j_gene: TRBJ2-6; CDR3aa: CASSFAGTGANVLTF; CDR3nt: TGTGCCAGCAGTTTCGCAGGGACAGGGGCCAACGTCCTGACTTTC
d_gene: NA; v_gene: TRBV21-1; abundance: NA; j_gene: TRBJ2-6; CDR3aa: CASNRQASTGANVLTF; CDR3nt: TGTGCCAGCAACCGACAGGCCTCGACTGGGGCCAACGTCCTGACTTTC
d_gene: TRBD1; v_gene: TRBV6-1; abundance: NA; j_gene: TRBJ1-1; CDR3aa: CASILNRGLTEAFF; CDR3nt: TGTGCCAGCATACTCAACAGGGGGCTCACTGAAGCTTTCTTT
d_gene: NA; v_gene: TRBV5-1; abundance: NA; j_gene: TRBJ2-3; CDR3aa: CASRGADTQYF; CDR3nt: TGCGCCAGCAGGGGGGCGGATACGCAGTATTTT
d_gene: NA; v_gene: TRBV19; abundance: NA; j_gene: TRBJ1-3; CDR3aa: CASSIGSGNTIYF; CDR3nt: TGTGCCAGTAGTATCGGCTCTGGAAACACCATATATTTT